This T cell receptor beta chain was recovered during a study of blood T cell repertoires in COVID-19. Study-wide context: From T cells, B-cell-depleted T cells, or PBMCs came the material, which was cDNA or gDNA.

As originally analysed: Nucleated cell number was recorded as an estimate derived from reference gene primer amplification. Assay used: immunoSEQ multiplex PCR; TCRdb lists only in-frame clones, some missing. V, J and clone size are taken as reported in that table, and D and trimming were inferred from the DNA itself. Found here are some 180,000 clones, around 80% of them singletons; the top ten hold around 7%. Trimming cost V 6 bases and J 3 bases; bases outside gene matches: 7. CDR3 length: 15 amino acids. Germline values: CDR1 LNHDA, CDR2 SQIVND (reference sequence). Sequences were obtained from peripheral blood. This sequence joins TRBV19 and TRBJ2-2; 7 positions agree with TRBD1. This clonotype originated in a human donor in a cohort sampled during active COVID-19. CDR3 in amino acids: CASSKTGKDTGELFF. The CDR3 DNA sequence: TGTGCCAGTAGCAAGACAGGGAAGGACACCGGGGAGCTGTTTTTT.